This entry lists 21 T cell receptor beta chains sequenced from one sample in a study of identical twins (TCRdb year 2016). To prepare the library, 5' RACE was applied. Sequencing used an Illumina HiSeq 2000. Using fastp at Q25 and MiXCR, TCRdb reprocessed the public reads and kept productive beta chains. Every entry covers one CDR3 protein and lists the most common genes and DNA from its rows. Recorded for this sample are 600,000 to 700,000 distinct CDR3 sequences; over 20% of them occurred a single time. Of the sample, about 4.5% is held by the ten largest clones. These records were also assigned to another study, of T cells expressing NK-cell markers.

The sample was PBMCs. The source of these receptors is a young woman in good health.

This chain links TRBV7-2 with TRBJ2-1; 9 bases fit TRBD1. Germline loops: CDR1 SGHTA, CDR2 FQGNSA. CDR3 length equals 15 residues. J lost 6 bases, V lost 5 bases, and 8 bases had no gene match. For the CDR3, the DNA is TGTGCCAGCAGCACTGGGGACAGGGTAGGCAATGAGCAGTTCTTC. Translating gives CASSTGDRVGNEQFF. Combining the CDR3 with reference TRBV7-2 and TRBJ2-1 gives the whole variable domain GAGVSQSPSNKVTEKGKDVELRCDPISGHTALYWYRQSLGQGLEFLIYFQGNSAPDKSGLPSDRFSAERTGGSVSTLTIQRTQQEDSAVYLCASSTGDRVGNEQFFGPGTRLTVL.

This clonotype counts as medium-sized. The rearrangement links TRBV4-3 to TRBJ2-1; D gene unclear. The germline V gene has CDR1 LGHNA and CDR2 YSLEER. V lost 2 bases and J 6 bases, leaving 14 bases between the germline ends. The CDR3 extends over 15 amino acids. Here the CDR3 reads CASSQSASPSNEQFF. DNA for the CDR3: TGCGCCAGCAGCCAATCCGCATCTCCTTCCAATGAGCAGTTCTTC.

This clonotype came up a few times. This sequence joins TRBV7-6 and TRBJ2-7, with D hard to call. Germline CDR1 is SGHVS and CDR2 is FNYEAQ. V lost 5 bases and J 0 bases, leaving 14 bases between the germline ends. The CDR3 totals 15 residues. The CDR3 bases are TGTGCCAGCAGCCCCAGTCCGGCGGCCTCCTACGAGCAGTACTTC. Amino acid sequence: CASSPSPAASYEQYF. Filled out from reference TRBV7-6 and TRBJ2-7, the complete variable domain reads GAGVSQSPRYKVTKRGQDVALRCDPISGHVSLYWYRQALGQGPEFLTYFNYEAQQDKSGLPNDRFSAERPEGSISTLTIQRTEQRDSAMYRCASSPSPAASYEQYFGPGTRLTVT.

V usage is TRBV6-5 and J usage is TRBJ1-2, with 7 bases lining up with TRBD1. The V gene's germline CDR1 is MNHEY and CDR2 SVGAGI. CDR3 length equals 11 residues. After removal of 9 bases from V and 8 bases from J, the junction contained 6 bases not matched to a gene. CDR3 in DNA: TGTGCCAGTAAGACAGGGTTCGGCTACACCTTC. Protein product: CASKTGFGYTF.

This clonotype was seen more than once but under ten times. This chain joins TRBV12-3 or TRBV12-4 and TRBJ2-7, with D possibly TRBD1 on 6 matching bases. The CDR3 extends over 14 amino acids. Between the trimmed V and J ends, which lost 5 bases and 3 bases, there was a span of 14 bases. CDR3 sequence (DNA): TGTGCCAGCAGTCCACAGGGTGGGGGCTACGAGCAGTACTTC. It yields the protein CASSPQGGGYEQYF.

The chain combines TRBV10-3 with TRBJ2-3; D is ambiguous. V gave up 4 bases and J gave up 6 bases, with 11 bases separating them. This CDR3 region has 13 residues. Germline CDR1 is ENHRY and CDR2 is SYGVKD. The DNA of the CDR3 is TGTGCCATCAGTGGGGCGGTGCGTGATACGCAGTATTTT. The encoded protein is CAISGAVRDTQYF.

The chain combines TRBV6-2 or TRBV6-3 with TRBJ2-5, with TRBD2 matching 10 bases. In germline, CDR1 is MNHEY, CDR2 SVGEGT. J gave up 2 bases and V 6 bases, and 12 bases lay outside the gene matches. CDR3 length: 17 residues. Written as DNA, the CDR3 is TGTGCCAGCAGATATGGATGGACTAGCGGACTACAAGAGACCCAGTACTTC. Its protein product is CASRYGWTSGLQETQYF.

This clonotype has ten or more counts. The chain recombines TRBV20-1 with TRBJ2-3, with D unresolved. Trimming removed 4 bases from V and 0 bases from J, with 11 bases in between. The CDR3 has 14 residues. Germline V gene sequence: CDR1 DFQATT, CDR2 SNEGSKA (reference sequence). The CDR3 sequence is CSAKHPTSTDTQYF. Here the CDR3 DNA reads TGCAGTGCTAAACACCCGACTAGCACAGATACGCAGTATTTT.

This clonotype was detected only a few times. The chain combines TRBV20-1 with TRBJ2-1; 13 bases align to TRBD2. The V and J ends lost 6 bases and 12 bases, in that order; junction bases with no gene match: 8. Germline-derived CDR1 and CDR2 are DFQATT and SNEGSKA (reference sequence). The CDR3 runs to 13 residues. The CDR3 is CSAPGLAGRGQFF. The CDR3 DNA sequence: TGCAGTGCACCGGGACTAGCGGGGAGGGGGCAGTTCTTC.

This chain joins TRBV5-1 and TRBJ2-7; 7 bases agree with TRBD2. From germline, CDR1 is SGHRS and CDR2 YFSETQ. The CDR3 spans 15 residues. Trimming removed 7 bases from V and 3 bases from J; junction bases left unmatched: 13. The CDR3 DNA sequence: TGCGCCAGCGCTATTCTGTCTAGCGGCCTCTACGAGCAGTACTTC. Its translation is CASAILSSGLYEQYF.

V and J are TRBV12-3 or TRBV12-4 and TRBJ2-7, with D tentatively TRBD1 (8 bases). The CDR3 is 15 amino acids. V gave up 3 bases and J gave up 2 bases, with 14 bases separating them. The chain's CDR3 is CASSFGGTGTYEQYF. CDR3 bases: TGTGCCAGCAGTTTCGGGGGGACAGGTACCTACGAGCAGTACTTC.

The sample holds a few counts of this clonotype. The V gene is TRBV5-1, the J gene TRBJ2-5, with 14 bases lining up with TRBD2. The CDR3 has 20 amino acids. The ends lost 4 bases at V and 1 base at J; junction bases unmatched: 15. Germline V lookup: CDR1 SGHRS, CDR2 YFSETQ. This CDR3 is CASSPRPGQGLAGVQETQYF. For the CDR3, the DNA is TGCGCCAGCAGCCCCCGGCCGGGACAGGGACTAGCGGGGGTCCAAGAGACCCAGTACTTC.

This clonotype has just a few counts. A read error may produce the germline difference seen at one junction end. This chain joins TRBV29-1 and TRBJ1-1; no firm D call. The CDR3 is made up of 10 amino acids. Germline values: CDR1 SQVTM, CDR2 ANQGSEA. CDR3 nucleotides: TGCAGCGTCGAAGTGAGGGAGGCTTTCTTT. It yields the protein CSVEVREAFF.

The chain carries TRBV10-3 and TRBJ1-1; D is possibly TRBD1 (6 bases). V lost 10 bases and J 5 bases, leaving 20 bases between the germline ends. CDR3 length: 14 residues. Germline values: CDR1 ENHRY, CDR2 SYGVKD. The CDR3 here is CATEGDTGGTEAFF. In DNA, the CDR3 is TGTGCCACCGAAGGGGACACCGGGGGTACTGAAGCTTTCTTT.

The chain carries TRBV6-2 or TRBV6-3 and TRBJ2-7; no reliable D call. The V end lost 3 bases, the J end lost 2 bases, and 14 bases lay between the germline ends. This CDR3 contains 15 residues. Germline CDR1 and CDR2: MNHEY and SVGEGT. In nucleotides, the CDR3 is TGTGCCAGCAGTTATCTAGGCGTCAGGACCTACGAGCAGTACTTC. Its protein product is CASSYLGVRTYEQYF.

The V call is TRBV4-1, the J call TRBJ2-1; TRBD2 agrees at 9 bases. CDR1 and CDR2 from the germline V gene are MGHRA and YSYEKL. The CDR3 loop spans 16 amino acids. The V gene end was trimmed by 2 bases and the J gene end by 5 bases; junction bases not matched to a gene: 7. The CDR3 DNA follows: TGCGCCAGCAGCCAAAGCGGCAGCGGGGGGCACAATGAGCAGTTCTTC. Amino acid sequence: CASSQSGSGGHNEQFF.

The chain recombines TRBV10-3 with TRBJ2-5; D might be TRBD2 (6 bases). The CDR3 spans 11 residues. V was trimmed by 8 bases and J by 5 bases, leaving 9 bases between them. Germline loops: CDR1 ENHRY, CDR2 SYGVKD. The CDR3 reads CAIGGVETQYF. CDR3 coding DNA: TGTGCCATCGGAGGGGTGGAGACCCAGTACTTC.

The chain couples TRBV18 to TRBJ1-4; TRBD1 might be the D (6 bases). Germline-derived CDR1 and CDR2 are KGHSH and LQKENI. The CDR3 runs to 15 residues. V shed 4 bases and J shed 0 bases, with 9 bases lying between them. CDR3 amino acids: CASSLRTATNEKLFF. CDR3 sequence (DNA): TGTGCCAGCTCACTTAGGACAGCAACTAATGAAAAACTGTTTTTT.

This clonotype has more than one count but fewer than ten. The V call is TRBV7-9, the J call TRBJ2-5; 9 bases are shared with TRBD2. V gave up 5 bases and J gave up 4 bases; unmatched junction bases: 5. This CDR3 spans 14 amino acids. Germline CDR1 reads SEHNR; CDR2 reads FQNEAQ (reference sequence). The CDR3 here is CASSRSTSGETQYF. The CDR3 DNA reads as TGTGCCAGCAGCCGTTCGACTAGCGGAGAGACCCAGTACTTC.

In DNA, the CDR3 is TGTGCCGGCACCTCGGGGGCCCGAGGAAATGAGCAGTTCTTC. Its translation: CAGTSGARGNEQFF. The V and J genes are TRBV12-3 or TRBV12-4 and TRBJ2-1; D assignment may be TRBD1 or TRBD2 (6 bases each). Trimming removed 11 bases at V and 7 bases at J, with 21 bases between. The CDR3 loop spans 14 amino acids.

CDR3 in amino acids: CASSLQPGGPEAFF. In DNA, the CDR3 is TGTGCCAGCAGCCTGCAACCTGGAGGGCCTGAAGCTTTCTTT. This chain uses TRBV6-1 with TRBJ1-1; D unclear. Germline V lookup: CDR1 MNHNS, CDR2 SASEGT. V lost 6 bases and J 6 bases, leaving 17 bases between the germline ends. This CDR3 is built from 14 residues.